This passage covers 2 T cell receptor beta chains from one sample sequenced in a study of vaccination effects on CD4 cells after COVID-19. Before sequencing, viral peptide pools were used by the ViraFEST assay to expand antigen-specific CD4+ T cells. The culture ran for 10 days, and then CD4+ T cells were isolated. In the vaccine recipients, nucleocapsid antibodies were negative and there was no prior SARS-CoV-2 infection. Profiled with immunoSEQ multiplex PCR; TCRdb holds only in-frame clones, not every one. The top ten hold under 4.5% of the sample, which has some 68,000 clones, about 65% seen once. Their target antigens are unknown. The sample here was CD4+ T cells from PBMCs cultured with HCoV-OC43 spike peptides, taken before COVID-19 vaccination. The subset is: HCoV-OC43 spike overlapping peptide pool stimulation. The receptors were gathered from a human donor who received a COVID-19 vaccine.

The chain is built from TRBV4-1 and TRBJ1-5; D is uncertain. V was shortened by 0 bases and J by 0 bases, with 0 bases between the two germline ends. Germline V CDR1 and CDR2: MGHRA, YSYEKL. CDR3 length: 13 amino acids. The CDR3, as DNA: TGCGCCAGCAGCCAAGATAGCAATCAGCCCCAGCATTTT. This sequence encodes CASSQDSNQPQHF.

The chain carries TRBV24-1 and TRBJ2-1; 9 bases agree with TRBD1. Germline CDR1 reads KGHDR; CDR2 reads SFDVKD. The CDR3 has 17 residues. J was trimmed by 4 bases and V by 2 bases; bases with no gene match: 8. Here the CDR3 reads CATSDSFRDRAYNEQFF. The CDR3 DNA sequence: TGTGCCACCAGTGATTCATTTCGGGACAGGGCATACAATGAGCAGTTCTTC.